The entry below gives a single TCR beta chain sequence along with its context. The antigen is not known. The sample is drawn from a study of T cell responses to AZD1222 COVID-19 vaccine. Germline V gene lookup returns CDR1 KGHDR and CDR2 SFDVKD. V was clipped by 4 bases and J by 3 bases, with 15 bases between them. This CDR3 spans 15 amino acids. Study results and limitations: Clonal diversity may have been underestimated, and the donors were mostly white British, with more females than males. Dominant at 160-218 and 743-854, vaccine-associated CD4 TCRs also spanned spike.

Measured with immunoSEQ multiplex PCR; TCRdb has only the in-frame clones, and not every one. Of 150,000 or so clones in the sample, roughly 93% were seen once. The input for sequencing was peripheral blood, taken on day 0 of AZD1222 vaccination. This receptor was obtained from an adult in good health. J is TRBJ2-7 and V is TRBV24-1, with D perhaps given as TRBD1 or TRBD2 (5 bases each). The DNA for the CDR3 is TGTGCCACCAGTGAAACGAGGGGACGTCGCTACGAGCAGTACTTC. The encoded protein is CATSETRGRRYEQYF.